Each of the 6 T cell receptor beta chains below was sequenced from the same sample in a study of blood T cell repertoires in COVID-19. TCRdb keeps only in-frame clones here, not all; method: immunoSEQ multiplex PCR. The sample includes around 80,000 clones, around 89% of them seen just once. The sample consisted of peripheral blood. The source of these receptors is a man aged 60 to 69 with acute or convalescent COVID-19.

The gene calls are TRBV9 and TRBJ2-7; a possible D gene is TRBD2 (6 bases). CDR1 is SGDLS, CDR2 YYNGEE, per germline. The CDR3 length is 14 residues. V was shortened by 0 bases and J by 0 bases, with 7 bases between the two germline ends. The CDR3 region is CASSVGGVSYEQYF. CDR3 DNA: TGTGCCAGCAGCGTAGGCGGGGTCTCCTACGAGCAGTACTTC.

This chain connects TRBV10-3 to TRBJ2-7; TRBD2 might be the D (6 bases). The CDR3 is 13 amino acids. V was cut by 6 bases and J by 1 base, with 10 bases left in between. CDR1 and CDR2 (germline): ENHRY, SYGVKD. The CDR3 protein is CAIRSGGSYEQYF. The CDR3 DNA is TGTGCCATCAGGTCCGGGGGATCCTACGAGCAGTACTTC.

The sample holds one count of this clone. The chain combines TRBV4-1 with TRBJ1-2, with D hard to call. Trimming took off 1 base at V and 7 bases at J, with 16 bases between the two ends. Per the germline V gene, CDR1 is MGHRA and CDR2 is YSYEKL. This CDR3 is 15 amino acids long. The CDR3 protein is CASSQATREAGGYTF. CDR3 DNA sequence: TGCGCCAGCAGCCAAGCCACACGGGAAGCAGGTGGCTACACCTTC.

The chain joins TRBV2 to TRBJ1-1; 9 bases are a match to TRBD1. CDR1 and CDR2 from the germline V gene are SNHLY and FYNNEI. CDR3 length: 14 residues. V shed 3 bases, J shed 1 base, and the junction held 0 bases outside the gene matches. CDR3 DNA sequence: TGTGCCAGCAGTGAGGACAGGGGGAACACTGAAGCTTTCTTT. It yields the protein CASSEDRGNTEAFF.

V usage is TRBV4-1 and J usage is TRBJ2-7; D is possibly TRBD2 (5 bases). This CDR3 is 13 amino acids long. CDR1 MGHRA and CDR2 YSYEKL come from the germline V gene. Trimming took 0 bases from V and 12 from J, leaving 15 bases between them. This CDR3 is CASSQEGSAKRYF. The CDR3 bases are TGCGCCAGCAGCCAAGAGGGGAGCGCTAAGCGGTACTTC.

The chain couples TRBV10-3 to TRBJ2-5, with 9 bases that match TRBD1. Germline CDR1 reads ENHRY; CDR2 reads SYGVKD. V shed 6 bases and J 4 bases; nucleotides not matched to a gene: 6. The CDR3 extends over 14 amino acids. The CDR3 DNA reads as TGTGCCATCAGAGGACAGGGGATGATAGAGACCCAGTACTTC. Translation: CAIRGQGMIETQYF.